This entry lists 17 T cell receptor beta chains sequenced from one sample in a study of T cell responses to AZD1222 COVID-19 vaccine. Clones were read by immunoSEQ multiplex PCR, and TCRdb kept only the in-frame ones, dropping some. The data show 90,000 to 110,000 clones, roughly 89% seen once. Here the sequenced sample was peripheral blood, taken 28 days after the second AZD1222 dose. The receptor set was obtained from an adult who received the AZD1222 COVID-19 vaccine.

This chain joins TRBV29-1 and TRBJ1-2; unclear D gene. The V end lost 6 bases, the J end lost 8 bases, and 16 bases lay between the germline ends. The CDR3 sequence is 12 residues long. The germline V gene encodes CDR1 SQVTM and CDR2 ANQGSEA. CDR3 residues: CSVIKRSGGYTF. The CDR3 nucleotides are TGCAGCGTGATAAAGCGGTCCGGGGGCTACACCTTC.

The V call is TRBV6-4, the J call TRBJ2-2; 7 bases map to TRBD1. V dropped 6 bases and J dropped 3; count of bases not matched to a gene: 4. The CDR3 consists of 14 residues. Germline V CDR1 and CDR2: MRHNA, SNTAGT. DNA for the CDR3: TGTGCCAGCAGGACAGGGTTGGACACCGGGGAGCTGTTTTTT. It translates to CASRTGLDTGELFF.

This clone showed up just once. A junction end diverges from the germline sequence, so it may reflect a read error. V and J are TRBV7-2 and TRBJ2-7; the match to TRBD2 covers 7 bases. The CDR3 consists of 15 residues. Germline lookup yields CDR1 SGHTA and CDR2 FQGNSA. Here the CDR3 reads CASSLASGSSYEQYF. CDR3 in DNA: TGTGCCAGCAGCCTAGCTAGCGGAAGCTCCTACGAGCAGTACTTC.

The V and J genes are TRBV5-1 and TRBJ2-2; 10 nucleotides agree with TRBD2. The CDR3 runs to 17 residues. The germline V gene encodes CDR1 SGHRS and CDR2 YFSETQ. The ends lost 4 bases at V and 4 bases at J; junction bases unmatched: 10. The DNA of the CDR3 is TGCGCCAGCAGCCACACTAGCGGGGCAGGGGGCACCGGGGAGCTGTTTTTT. It translates to CASSHTSGAGGTGELFF.

This chain uses TRBV6-2 or TRBV6-3 with TRBJ2-2, with TRBD2 matching over 11 bases. Unmatched junction bases numbered 3, after V lost 0 bases and J lost 0 bases. CDR1 MNHEY and CDR2 SVGEGT come from the germline V gene. The CDR3 loop spans 18 amino acids. In nucleotides, the CDR3 is TGTGCCAGCAGTTACTCGAAACTAGCGGGGGCGAACACCGGGGAGCTGTTTTTT. Translated, it gives CASSYSKLAGANTGELFF.

This chain connects TRBV19 to TRBJ2-3, with 15 positions matching TRBD2. V shed 7 bases and J 3 bases; nucleotides not matched to a gene: 8. The V gene's germline CDR1 is LNHDA and CDR2 SQIVND (reference sequence). The CDR3 is made up of 17 amino acids. The CDR3 DNA sequence: TGTGCCAGTACACAACGAGGACTAGCGGGAGGGACAGATACGCAGTATTTT. Protein product: CASTQRGLAGGTDTQYF.

The chain joins TRBV7-2 to TRBJ2-7; 8 positions match TRBD2. CDR3 length equals 16 residues. The ends lost 5 bases at V and 0 bases at J; junction bases unmatched: 9. Germline CDR1 SGHTA, CDR2 FQGNSA. The CDR3 sequence: CASSVSGTQPSYEQYF. The CDR3 DNA follows: TGTGCCAGCAGCGTTAGCGGGACCCAGCCCTCCTACGAGCAGTACTTC.

This chain connects TRBV2 to TRBJ2-6; D remains unclear. V lost 6 bases to trimming and J lost 4 bases, with 13 bases between them. CDR1 and CDR2 from the germline V gene are SNHLY and FYNNEI. This CDR3 has 15 amino acids. This CDR3 reads CASSESPRGANVLTF. CDR3 sequence (DNA): TGTGCCAGCAGCGAGTCTCCCAGGGGGGCCAACGTCCTGACTTTC.

The V and J genes are TRBV6-2 or TRBV6-3 and TRBJ2-7, with 7 bases matching TRBD2. Germline values: CDR1 MNHEY, CDR2 SVGEGT. The CDR3 length is 15 residues. The V segment lost 5 bases and the J segment 1 base; nucleotides outside the gene matches: 8. CDR3 sequence: CASSRPGAGSYEQYF. As DNA, the CDR3 is TGTGCCAGCAGTCGCCCAGGAGCGGGGTCCTACGAGCAGTACTTC.

The CDR3 region is CASSSTGAAHYGYTF. The CDR3 DNA sequence: TGTGCCAGCAGCTCGACAGGGGCCGCGCACTATGGCTACACCTTC. The gene calls are TRBV7-9 and TRBJ1-2, with 8 bases fitting TRBD1. V lost 4 bases and J lost 3; bases outside the gene matches: 7. Per germline, CDR1 SEHNR and CDR2 FQNEAQ (reference sequence). The CDR3 runs 15 residues.

This chain connects TRBV7-2 to TRBJ2-7; D possibly corresponds to TRBD2 (5 bases). V lost 0 bases to trimming and J lost 4 bases, with 10 bases between them. Germline loops: CDR1 SGHTA, CDR2 FQGNSA. This CDR3 has 14 amino acids. CDR3 DNA: TGTGCCAGCAGCTTAGCGGCTGGAGGATACGAGCAGTACTTC. This encodes CASSLAAGGYEQYF.

The rearrangement joins TRBV2 to TRBJ2-7, with TRBD1 matching 7 bases. The CDR3 loop spans 13 amino acids. V trimming: 4 bases; J trimming: 5 bases; junction bases outside the gene matches: 5. CDR1 and CDR2 (germline): SNHLY, FYNNEI. The CDR3 coding sequence is TGTGCCAGCAGTGCCTTAGGGGGCCACGAGCAGTACTTC. Its protein product is CASSALGGHEQYF.

The V gene is TRBV15, the J gene TRBJ2-7; D is perhaps TRBD2 (6 bases). CDR3 length: 13 residues. Germline V gene data show CDR1 as LNHNV and CDR2 as YYDKDF (reference sequence). V lost 3 bases and J 4 bases, leaving 10 bases between the germline ends. For the CDR3, the DNA is TGTGCCACCAGCAGGGGACTTAAGTACGAGCAGTACTTC. Encoded protein: CATSRGLKYEQYF.

In this sample, this clone turned up a few times. J is TRBJ2-7 and V is TRBV6-4; the D gene is possibly TRBD1 (5 bases). V lost 0 bases and J lost 2, with 14 bases in between. CDR1 is MRHNA and CDR2 is SNTAGT in the germline V gene. CDR3 size: 16 residues. For the CDR3, the DNA is TGTGCCAGCAGTGACTCGGAACAGGACGACGCCTACGAGCAGTACTTC. It is translated as CASSDSEQDDAYEQYF.

The chain uses TRBV3-1 (or the pseudogene TRBV3-2) and TRBJ2-3; D unresolved. V was cut by 6 bases and J by 4 bases, with 17 bases left in between. Germline-derived CDR1 and CDR2 are LGHDT and YNNKEL (reference sequence). The CDR3 length is 15 residues. CDR3 amino acids: CASSRGQIVADTQYF. The CDR3, as DNA: TGTGCCAGCAGTCGCGGCCAGATAGTAGCAGATACGCAGTATTTT.

The genes are TRBV28 and TRBJ2-7, with a possible D match to TRBD1 (6 bases). Germline V lookup: CDR1 MDHEN, CDR2 SYDVKM. V was clipped by 7 bases and J by 1 base, with 17 bases between them. This CDR3 is 15 amino acids long. CDR3 DNA sequence: TGTGCCAGCACCCCCCGACAGGTCCTTTCCTACGAGCAGTACTTC. Protein product: CASTPRQVLSYEQYF. Filled out from reference TRBV28 and TRBJ2-7, the complete variable domain reads DVKVTQSSRYLVKRTGEKVFLECVQDMDHENMFWYRQDPGLGLRLIYFSYDVKMKEKGDIPEGYSVSREKKERFSLILESASTNQTSMYLCASTPRQVLSYEQYFGPGTRLTVT.

V gene TRBV7-2 combines with J gene TRBJ2-5; D is unclear. The V gene's germline CDR1 is SGHTA and CDR2 FQGNSA. Trimming took off 1 base at V and 5 bases at J, with 5 bases between the two ends. The CDR3 contains 12 residues. The CDR3 DNA follows: TGTGCCAGCAGCTTAGGTCCGGAGACCCAGTACTTC. Amino acids: CASSLGPETQYF.